These T cell receptor beta chains were read from a single sample in a study of blood T cell repertoires in COVID-19. Generated by immunoSEQ multiplex PCR, the TCRdb table keeps only in-frame clones and is missing some. The sample consists of more than 150,000 clones, approximately 80% of them appearing once. Sequencing was done on a sample of PBMCs or T cells enriched from blood (not recorded which). These receptors were collected from a man in his 60s who had been exposed to COVID-19. Each CDR3 is given with its conserved first and last residue. The D gene is left open where the match is weak. The size of a clone is reported for some rows only, either as once, few or many, or as a class for expanded clones.

clone size	V gene	J gene	D gene	CDR3 protein	CDR3 DNA
once	TRBV28	TRBJ1-5	-	CASRPPGGGNQPQHF	TGTGCCAGCAGACCCCCCGGAGGGGGCAATCAGCCCCAGCATTTT
-	TRBV2	TRBJ2-1	-	CASSETRHVAGEQFF	TGTGCCAGCAGTGAAACAAGACACGTCGCGGGTGAGCAGTTCTTC
-	TRBV30	TRBJ1-1	-	CAWRSRPYGTEAFF	TGTGCCTGGAGGTCGCGACCTTACGGGACTGAAGCTTTCTTT
-	TRBV11-1	TRBJ2-7	TRBD1	CASSLAGGPYEQYF	TGTGCCAGCAGCTTGGCAGGGGGACCCTACGAGCAGTACTTC
few	TRBV5-5	TRBJ1-1	TRBD1	CASSPGTAHTEAFF	TGTGCCAGCAGCCCCGGGACAGCCCACACTGAAGCTTTCTTT
once	TRBV3-1/TRBV3-2	TRBJ2-5	-	CASSPGAFLETQYF	TGTGCCAGCAGCCCAGGGGCCTTTCTAGAGACCCAGTACTTC
-	TRBV4-1	TRBJ2-5	TRBD2	CASSQDPPPASGRLETQYF	TGCGCCAGCAGCCAAGATCCCCCCCCCGCTAGCGGGAGATTGGAGACCCAGTACTTC
-	TRBV7-9	TRBJ1-1	-	CASSPVSEAFF	TGTGCCAGCAGCCCCGTTTCTGAAGCTTTCTTT
-	TRBV25-1	TRBJ2-4	-	CASSEGGLAKNIQYF	TGTGCCAGCAGTGAGGGGGGGCTAGCCAAAAACATTCAGTACTTC
once	TRBV15	TRBJ2-7	TRBD2	CATSREGLAYEQYF	TGTGCCACCAGCAGAGAAGGACTAGCCTACGAGCAGTACTTC